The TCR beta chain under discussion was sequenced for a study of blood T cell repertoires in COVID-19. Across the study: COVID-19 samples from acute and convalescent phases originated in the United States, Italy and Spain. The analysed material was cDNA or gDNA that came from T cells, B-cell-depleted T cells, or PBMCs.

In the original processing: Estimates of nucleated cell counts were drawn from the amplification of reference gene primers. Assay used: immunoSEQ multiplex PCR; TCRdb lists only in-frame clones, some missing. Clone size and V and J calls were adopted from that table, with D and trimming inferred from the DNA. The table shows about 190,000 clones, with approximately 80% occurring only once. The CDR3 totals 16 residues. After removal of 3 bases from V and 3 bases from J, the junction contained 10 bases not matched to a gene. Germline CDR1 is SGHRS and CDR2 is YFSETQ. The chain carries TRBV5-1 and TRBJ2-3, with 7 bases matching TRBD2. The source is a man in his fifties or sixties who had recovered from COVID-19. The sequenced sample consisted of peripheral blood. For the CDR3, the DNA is TGCGCCAGCAGCTCATATCTAGCGGCGGATACAGATACGCAGTATTTT. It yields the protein CASSSYLAADTDTQYF.